The next 18 T cell receptor beta chains were all read from a single sample in a study of OX40 agonist ivuxolimab in advanced cancers. Profiling relied on immunoSEQ multiplex PCR, and the TCRdb table lists in-frame clones only, not all of them. The data contain some 22,000 clones, around 87% of them singletons. Sequencing was performed on CD4+ or CD8+ T cells sorted from blood, taken in a trial of the OX40 agonist ivuxolimab. These receptors all come from an adult with an advanced solid tumor such as melanoma, head and neck, liver or kidney cancer.

The chain recombines TRBV6-7 with TRBJ2-7; D is undetermined. TRBV6-7 is an open reading frame, and its role is uncertain. The CDR3 totals 15 residues. Trimming removed 5 bases from V and 3 bases from J, with 17 bases in between. This CDR3 reads CASSAVHGENYEQYF. The DNA of the CDR3 is TGTGCCAGCAGTGCCGTACACGGAGAAAACTACGAGCAGTACTTC.

This CDR3 reads CASSYMGAEAFF. DNA of the CDR3: TGTGCCAGCAGTTACATGGGGGCTGAAGCTTTCTTT. This chain joins TRBV6-6 and TRBJ1-1; D might be TRBD1 (5 bases). Between the trimmed V and J ends, which lost 2 bases and 6 bases, there was a span of 7 bases. Per the germline V gene, CDR1 is MNHNY and CDR2 is SVGAGI (reference sequence). CDR3 length equals 12 residues.

V gene TRBV30 combines with J gene TRBJ1-1, with a possible D match to TRBD1 (6 bases). V shed 4 bases and J shed 3 bases, with 18 bases lying between them. The CDR3 length is 15 residues. The germline CDR1 and CDR2 sequences are GTSNPN and SVGIG (reference sequence). The CDR3, as DNA: TGTGCCTGGATCCCCCAAGGGGGGGCTTACACTGAAGCTTTCTTT. Its protein is CAWIPQGGAYTEAFF.

The chain uses TRBV7-9 and TRBJ1-2; no reliable D call. The CDR3 spans 14 residues. V lost 0 bases to trimming and J lost 0 bases, with 5 bases between them. Germline V gene lookup returns CDR1 SEHNR and CDR2 FQNEAQ (reference sequence). This chain's CDR3 is CASSLAGANYGYTF. CDR3 nucleotide sequence: TGTGCCAGCAGCTTAGCCGGAGCTAACTATGGCTACACCTTC.

This chain joins TRBV7-6 and TRBJ1-5; a weak D match, TRBD1 (5 bases). V gave up 4 bases and J gave up 3 bases, with 13 bases separating them. This CDR3 spans 15 amino acids. The germline V gene has CDR1 SGHVS and CDR2 FNYEAQ. The CDR3 sequence: CASSSGGNSNQPQHF. The CDR3 coding sequence is TGTGCCAGCAGCTCCGGGGGGAATTCCAATCAGCCCCAGCATTTT.

The chain recombines TRBV27 with TRBJ1-1; no reliable D call. Germline loops: CDR1 MNHEY, CDR2 SMNVEV (reference sequence). Trimming took off 5 bases at V and 3 bases at J, with 16 bases between the two ends. The length of the CDR3 is 15 residues. CDR3 DNA sequence: TGTGCCAGCAGTGGGTATTTAGGGTCCGACACTGAAGCTTTCTTT. This gives the protein CASSGYLGSDTEAFF.

The table lists this clone with a count of one. The chain carries TRBV11-2 and TRBJ2-2; TRBD2 aligns across 11 bases. The CDR3 loop spans 17 amino acids. The V segment lost 5 bases and the J segment 1 base; nucleotides outside the gene matches: 6. Germline-derived CDR1 and CDR2 are SGHAT and FQNNGV. The CDR3 spells CASSQGGLAGNTGELFF. In DNA, the CDR3 is TGTGCCAGCAGCCAAGGCGGACTAGCGGGGAACACCGGGGAGCTGTTTTTT.

V and J are TRBV11-2 and TRBJ1-2; 8 nucleotides agree with TRBD1. Germline V lookup: CDR1 SGHAT, CDR2 FQNNGV. J was trimmed by 7 bases and V by 1 base; bases with no gene match: 8. The CDR3 consists of 15 residues. The DNA for the CDR3 is TGTGCCAGCAGCTTAGCCCAGGGGGCTTCGGGTGGCTACACCTTC. Protein product: CASSLAQGASGGYTF.

This chain uses TRBV7-9 with TRBJ2-7, with D maybe TRBD2 (6 bases). The germline V and J ends were trimmed by 5 bases and 3 bases, with 20 bases remaining between them. In germline, CDR1 is SEHNR, CDR2 FQNEAQ (reference sequence). This CDR3 spans 16 amino acids. CDR3: CASSRTGSRDFYEQYF. The CDR3 coding sequence is TGTGCCAGCAGCCGGACGGGGTCTAGGGACTTCTACGAGCAGTACTTC.

V and J are TRBV27 and TRBJ2-1; no definite D call. V lost 1 base to trimming and J lost 5 bases, with 15 bases between them. The CDR3 contains 16 residues. Per germline, CDR1 MNHEY and CDR2 SMNVEV (reference sequence). In DNA form, the CDR3 reads TGTGCCAGCAGTTTATTTTGGGTTTTCCCCGACAATGAGCAGTTCTTC. Amino acid sequence: CASSLFWVFPDNEQFF.

As DNA, the CDR3 is TGTGCCTGGAGCCATTCCGGAGGGGGAGGTGAGCAGTTCTTC. Amino acids: CAWSHSGGGGEQFF. The rearrangement uses TRBV30 and TRBJ2-1; either TRBD1 or TRBD2 may supply D (6 bases each). The CDR3 has 14 amino acids. The ends were cut back, 3 bases at V and 9 bases at J, with 18 bases in the middle. The germline V gene has CDR1 GTSNPN and CDR2 SVGIG (reference sequence).

This clone has a handful of counts. As DNA, the CDR3 is TGCGCCAGCAGCCAAGCGGGGAACAGCCTCTATGGCTACACCTTC. Amino acids: CASSQAGNSLYGYTF. The V gene is TRBV4-3, the J gene TRBJ1-2; D not certain. The ends were cut back, 1 base at V and 4 bases at J, with 13 bases in the middle. This CDR3 comprises 15 residues. Per the germline V gene, CDR1 is LGHNA and CDR2 is YSLEER.

Here the CDR3 reads CASSITEGDASYGYTF. The CDR3 DNA sequence: TGCGCCAGCAGCATTACTGAGGGGGATGCAAGCTATGGCTACACCTTC. The chain carries TRBV5-1 and TRBJ1-2; D possibly corresponds to TRBD1 (6 bases). The ends were cut back, 4 bases at V and 4 bases at J, with 20 bases in the middle. The CDR3 totals 16 residues. Per germline, CDR1 SGHRS and CDR2 YFSETQ.

The table lists this clone with a count of one. J is TRBJ1-4 and V is TRBV15; 10 bases align to TRBD1. The CDR3 extends over 16 amino acids. From germline, CDR1 is LNHNV and CDR2 YYDKDF (reference sequence). Germline trimming cut 3 bases from V and 2 bases from J; bases unmatched to any gene: 3. The CDR3 spells CATSSRQGATNEKLFF. CDR3 bases: TGTGCCACCAGCAGTAGACAGGGGGCTACTAATGAAAAACTGTTTTTT.

This clone appeared once. Written as DNA, the CDR3 is TGTGCCAGCAGCCGCGGACTTGGCTCCTACGAGCAGTACTTC. Translating it yields CASSRGLGSYEQYF. This chain uses TRBV7-8 with TRBJ2-7; D perhaps matches TRBD2 (5 bases). Germline CDR1 and CDR2: SGHVS and FQNEAQ. V was trimmed by 5 bases and J by 0 bases, leaving 11 bases between them. This CDR3 region has 14 residues. Looking up the rest from reference TRBV7-8 and TRBJ2-7 gives the full variable domain: GAGVSQSPRYKVAKRGQDVALRCDPISGHVSLFWYQQALGQGPEFLTYFQNEAQLDKSGLPSDRFFAERPEGSVSTLKIQRTQQEDSAVYLCASSRGLGSYEQYFGPGTRLTVT.

This clone was counted a single time. V usage is TRBV11-2 and J usage is TRBJ2-5; D not certain. CDR3 length: 15 amino acids. Germline V CDR1 and CDR2: SGHAT, FQNNGV. V dropped 3 bases and J dropped 5 bases, with 16 bases sitting between them. CDR3 protein: CASSLSQAETETQYF. The CDR3 bases are TGTGCCAGCAGCTTGAGTCAGGCGGAGACGGAGACCCAGTACTTC.

V gene TRBV25-1 combines with J gene TRBJ1-2; 9 bases are a match to TRBD1. The germline V gene encodes CDR1 MGHDK and CDR2 SYGVNS. The CDR3 loop spans 15 amino acids. Losses at the gene ends were 4 bases for V and 4 bases for J; bases not matched to a gene: 7. The CDR3 DNA reads TGTGCCAGCAGTGGATTCCGGGACAGGGCCTATGGCTACACCTTC. As protein: CASSGFRDRAYGYTF.

The chain has TRBV19 and TRBJ2-4, with TRBD2 matching over 8 bases. J was trimmed by 2 bases and V by 5 bases; bases with no gene match: 5. CDR3 length equals 15 residues. Germline values: CDR1 LNHDA, CDR2 SQIVND (reference sequence). Here the CDR3 DNA reads TGTGCCAGTAGTGGGGCGGGGGGTCCCAAAAACATTCAGTACTTC. Translation: CASSGAGGPKNIQYF.